This T cell receptor (beta chain) was found in a study of T cells after yellow fever vaccination. At the level of the study: Preparation used SMART-Seq v4 Ultra Low Input for the low-cell-number fractions. Study-wide findings and caveats: On re-exposure, the response was weaker but peaked faster, at day 5 versus 15. Abundant clonotypes (contaminants from the bulk population) could be present in FACS-sorted repertoires.

At least ten counts were recorded for this clonotype. Its antigen is unknown. The V end lost 0 bases, the J end lost 6 bases, and 9 bases lay between the germline ends. Germline values: CDR1 LGHNA, CDR2 YSLEER. This CDR3 is 13 amino acids long. UMIs and a universal primer site were added when TCR cDNA was made by 5'RACE template switching. Each CDR3 protein gets one entry after TCRdb re-called the 5' RACE reads with MiXCR. The sample holds 200,000 to 250,000 distinct CDR3 sequences, 3% to 4% seen once. This clonotype was obtained from a man in his late teens or twenties who received the YFV17D yellow fever vaccine. Sequencing was performed on CD4+ T cells sorted from PBMCs, taken 10 days after the yellow fever booster vaccination. The rearrangement uses TRBV4-3 and TRBJ2-7, with D unresolved. CDR3 amino acids: CASSQDLSTEQYF. The CDR3 nucleotides read TGCGCCAGCAGCCAAGATTTAAGTACCGAGCAGTACTTC.